This T cell receptor beta chain was recovered during a study of blood T cell repertoires in COVID-19. This clone showed up many times. The assay was immunoSEQ multiplex PCR, and TCRdb's table has in-frame clones only and misses some. The sample consists of roughly 130,000 clones, 84% of them appearing once. The CDR3 is made up of 15 amino acids. Germline lookup yields CDR1 SGHDT and CDR2 YYEEEE. V was shortened by 4 bases and J by 6 bases, with 20 bases between the two germline ends. The rearrangement uses TRBV5-6 and TRBJ2-7; perhaps TRBD1 as D (6 bases). Sequences were obtained from peripheral blood. The TCR sequence derives from a woman in her 30s who had recovered from COVID-19. CDR3 sequence: CASSRGDTVFSEQYF. In DNA form, the CDR3 reads TGTGCCAGCAGCCGTGGGGACACAGTTTTCTCCGAGCAGTACTTC. Full variable domain (missing parts from reference TRBV5-6 and TRBJ2-7): DAGVTQSPTHLIKTRGQQVTLRCSPKSGHDTVSWYQQALGQGPQFIFQYYEEEERQRGNFPDRFSGHQFPNYSSELNVNALLLGDSALYLCASSRGDTVFSEQYFGPGTRLTVT.